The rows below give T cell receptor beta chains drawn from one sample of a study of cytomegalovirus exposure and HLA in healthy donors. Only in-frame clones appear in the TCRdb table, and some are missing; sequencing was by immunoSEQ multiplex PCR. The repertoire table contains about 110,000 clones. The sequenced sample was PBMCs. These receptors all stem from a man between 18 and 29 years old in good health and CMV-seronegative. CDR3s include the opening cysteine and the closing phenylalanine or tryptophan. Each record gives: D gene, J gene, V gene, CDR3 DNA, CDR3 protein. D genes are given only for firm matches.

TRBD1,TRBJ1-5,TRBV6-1,TGTGCCAGCAGTGTGGACAGGGGAGGCAATCAGCCCCAGCATTTT,CASSVDRGGNQPQHF
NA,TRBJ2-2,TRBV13,TGTGCCAGCAGCCCCCCGGGTCCGCCCGGGGAGCTGTTTTTT,CASSPPGPPGELFF
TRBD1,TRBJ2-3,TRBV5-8,TGTGCCAGCAGCAGCCGGACAGGGCATAGCACAGATACGCAGTATTTT,CASSSRTGHSTDTQYF
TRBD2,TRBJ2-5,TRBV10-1,TGCGCCAGCAGCCAAACTAGCGGTGGGGGAGAGACCCAGTACTTC,CASSQTSGGGETQYF
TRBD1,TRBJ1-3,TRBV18,TGTGCCAGCTCACCGTTACAGGGGCCGAGCTCTGGAAACACCATATATTTT,CASSPLQGPSSGNTIYF
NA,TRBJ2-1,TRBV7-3,TGTGCCAGCAGCGCGGGGTTCTCCTACAATGAGCAGTTCTTC,CASSAGFSYNEQFF
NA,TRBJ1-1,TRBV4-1,TGCGCCAGCAGCCACCTGCAGGGTGCGAACACTGAAGCTTTCTTT,CASSHLQGANTEAFF
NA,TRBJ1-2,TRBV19,TGTGCCAGTAGCCCTTTCCCCCGGACAATTGGCTACACCTTC,CASSPFPRTIGYTF
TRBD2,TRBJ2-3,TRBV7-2,TGTGCCAGCAGCCCTAGCGGGAGGGCCAATAGGGATACGCAGTATTTT,CASSPSGRANRDTQYF
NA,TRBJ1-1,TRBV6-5,TGCGCCAGCAGTTCACCGACGGGGAACACTGAAGCTTTCTTT,CASSSPTGNTEAFF
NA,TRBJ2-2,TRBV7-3,TGTGCCAGCAGCCCGCGCCGGGTCCCGGGCGGGGAGCTGTTTTTT,CASSPRRVPGGELFF
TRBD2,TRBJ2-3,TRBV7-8,TGTGCCAGCAGCCTGGGACTAGCGGGACTTAGCACAGATACGCAGTATTTT,CASSLGLAGLSTDTQYF
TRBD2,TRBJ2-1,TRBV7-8,TGTGCCAGCAACTCAGGACTAGCTTCCAATGAGCAGTTCTTC,CASNSGLASNEQFF
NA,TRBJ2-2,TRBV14,TGTGCCAGCAGCCAAGTTGCGAGGATTGTCGCCGGGGAGCTGTTTTTT,CASSQVARIVAGELFF
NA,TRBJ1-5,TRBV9,TGTGCCAGCAGCGTATGGGGGGTAAATCAGCCCCAGCATTTT,CASSVWGVNQPQHF
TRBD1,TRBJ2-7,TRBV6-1,TGTGCCAGCAATACAGGGGGCCAAGACGAGCAGTACTTC,CASNTGGQDEQYF
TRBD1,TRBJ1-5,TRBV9,TGTGCCAGCAGCCAGGGGGAGGTTTACCAGCCCCAGCATTTT,CASSQGEVYQPQHF
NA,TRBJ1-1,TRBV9,TGTGCCAGCAGCCCCCCGGGAATGAACACTGAAGCTTTCTTT,CASSPPGMNTEAFF
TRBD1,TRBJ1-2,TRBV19,TGTGCCAGTAGTATAGAGGGACAGAGAGCTAACTATGGCTACACCTTC,CASSIEGQRANYGYTF
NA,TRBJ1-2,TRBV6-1,TGTGCCAGCCGGAGCGACTTTTTCTATGGCTACACCTTC,CASRSDFFYGYTF
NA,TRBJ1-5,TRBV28,TGTGCCAGCAGTTTATCGGGTAAAGGCAATCAGCCCCAGCATTTT,CASSLSGKGNQPQHF
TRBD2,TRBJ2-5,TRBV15,TGTGCCACCAGCAGGGGACTAGCGGGAGGGAAAGAGACCCAGTACTTC,CATSRGLAGGKETQYF
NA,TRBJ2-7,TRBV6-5,TGTGCCAGCAGTTACGCGGGGACAGTTCACGAGCAGTACTTC,CASSYAGTVHEQYF
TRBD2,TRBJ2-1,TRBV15,TGTGCCACCAGCAGAGAGGGTGGTCTAGCGGGAAACAATGAGCAGTTCTTC,CATSREGGLAGNNEQFF
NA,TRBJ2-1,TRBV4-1,TGCGCCAGCAGCCCCGAATATGGGGCGTGGGCCAATGAGCAGTTCTTC,CASSPEYGAWANEQFF
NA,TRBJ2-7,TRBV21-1,TGTGCCAGCAGCAAAATATACGAGGGCGGCGTGCGGGACGACACCTACGAGCAGTACTTC,CASSKIYEGGVRDDTYEQYF
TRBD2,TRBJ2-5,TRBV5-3,TGTGCCAGAAGCACCGCCGGGACTAGCGGACAAGAGACCCAGTACTTC,CARSTAGTSGQETQYF
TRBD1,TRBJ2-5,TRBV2,TGTGCCAGCAGTGAAGCGGGGGCAGGGGGAAAGACCCAGTACTTC,CASSEAGAGGKTQYF
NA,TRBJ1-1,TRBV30,TGTGCCTGGAGACAGGGGAACACTGAAGCTTTCTTT,CAWRQGNTEAFF
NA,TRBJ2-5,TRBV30,TGTGCCTGGTCTATAGGACAAAAAGAGACCCAGTACTTC,CAWSIGQKETQYF
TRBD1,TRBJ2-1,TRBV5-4,TGTGCCAGCATCCTTGACACAGGGGGTACCGTTTCTGAGCAGTTCTTC,CASILDTGGTVSEQFF
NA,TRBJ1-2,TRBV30,TGTGCCTGCCGGGGAATGAATGGCTACACCTTC,CACRGMNGYTF
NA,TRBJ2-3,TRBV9,TGTGCCAGCAGCGTAGCTACGGTGGGCAGAACGCAGTATTTT,CASSVATVGRTQYF
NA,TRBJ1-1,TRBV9,TGTGCCAGCAGCGTATCCCCATCGAACACTGAAGCTTTCTTT,CASSVSPSNTEAFF
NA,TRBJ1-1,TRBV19,TGTGCCAGTAGGTTACAGGGACATTGGCCCGCTTTCTTT,CASRLQGHWPAFF
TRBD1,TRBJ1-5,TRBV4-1,TGCGCCAGCAGCCCCGAAGGGGGACAGCATCAGCCCCAGCATTTT,CASSPEGGQHQPQHF
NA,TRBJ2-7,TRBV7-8,TGTGCCAGCAGCTTAGGAACACTAACCCCCTACGAGCAGTACTTC,CASSLGTLTPYEQYF
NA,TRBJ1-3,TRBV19,TGTGCCAGTACTCACAGAGGAAACACCATATATTTT,CASTHRGNTIYF
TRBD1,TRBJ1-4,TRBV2,TGTGCCAGCAAGAAAGGGACAGGGGGAAAACTGTTTTTT,CASKKGTGGKLFF
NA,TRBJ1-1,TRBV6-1,TGTGCCAGCAGTCCGACCAGGGCCACTGAAGCTTTCTTT,CASSPTRATEAFF
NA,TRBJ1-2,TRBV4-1,TGCGCCAGCAGCCAAGCCCCCTACGTAGCTAACTATGGCTACACCTTC,CASSQAPYVANYGYTF
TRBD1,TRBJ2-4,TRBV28,TGTGCCAGCAGACAACTCCGGGACAGGGAAACGGGAAACATTCAGTACTTC,CASRQLRDRETGNIQYF